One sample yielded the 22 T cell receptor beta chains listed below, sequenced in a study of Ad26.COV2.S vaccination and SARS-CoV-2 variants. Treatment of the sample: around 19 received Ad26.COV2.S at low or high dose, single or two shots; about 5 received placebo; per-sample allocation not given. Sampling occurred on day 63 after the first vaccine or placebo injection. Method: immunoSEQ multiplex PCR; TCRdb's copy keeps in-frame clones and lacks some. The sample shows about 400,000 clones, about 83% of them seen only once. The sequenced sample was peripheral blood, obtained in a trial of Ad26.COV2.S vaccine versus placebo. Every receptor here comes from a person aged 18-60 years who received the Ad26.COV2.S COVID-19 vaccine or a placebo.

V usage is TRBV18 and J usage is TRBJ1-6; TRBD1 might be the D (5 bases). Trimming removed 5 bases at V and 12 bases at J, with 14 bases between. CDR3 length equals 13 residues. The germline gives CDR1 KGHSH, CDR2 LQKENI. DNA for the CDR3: TGTGCCAGCTCAGAAGACAGCCCCGAACCCCTCCACTTT. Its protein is CASSEDSPEPLHF. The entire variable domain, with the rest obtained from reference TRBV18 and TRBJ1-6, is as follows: NAGVMQNPRHLVRRRGQEARLRCSPMKGHSHVYWYRQLPEEGLKFMVYLQKENIIDESGMPKERFSAEFPKEGPSILRIQQVVRGDSAAYFCASSEDSPEPLHFGNGTRLTVT.

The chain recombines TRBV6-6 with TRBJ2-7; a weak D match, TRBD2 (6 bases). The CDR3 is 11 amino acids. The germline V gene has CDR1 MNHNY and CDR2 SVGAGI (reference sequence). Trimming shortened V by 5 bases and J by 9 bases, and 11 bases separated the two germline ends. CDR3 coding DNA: TGTGCCAGCAGTCAGCTCGGGGGGCAGTACTTC. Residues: CASSQLGGQYF.

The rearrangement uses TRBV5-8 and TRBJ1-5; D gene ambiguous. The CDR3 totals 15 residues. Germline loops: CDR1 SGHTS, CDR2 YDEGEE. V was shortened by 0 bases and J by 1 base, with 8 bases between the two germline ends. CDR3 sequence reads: CASSLAGMSNQPQHF. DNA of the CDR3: TGTGCCAGCAGCTTGGCCGGAATGAGCAATCAGCCCCAGCATTTT.

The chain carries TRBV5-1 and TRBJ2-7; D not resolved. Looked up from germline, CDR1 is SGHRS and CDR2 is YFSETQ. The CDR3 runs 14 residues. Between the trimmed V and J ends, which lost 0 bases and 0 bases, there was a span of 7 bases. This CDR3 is CASSLGAASYEQYF. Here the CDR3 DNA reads TGCGCCAGCAGCTTGGGGGCGGCCTCCTACGAGCAGTACTTC.

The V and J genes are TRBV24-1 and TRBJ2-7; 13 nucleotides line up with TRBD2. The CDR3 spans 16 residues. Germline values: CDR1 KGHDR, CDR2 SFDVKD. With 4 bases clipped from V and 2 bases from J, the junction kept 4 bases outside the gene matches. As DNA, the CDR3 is TGTGCCACCAGTGACCCCACTAGCGGGAGGGCCTACGAGCAGTACTTC. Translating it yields CATSDPTSGRAYEQYF.

CDR3 loop: CASSPDPSSYEQYF. The CDR3 DNA sequence: TGCGCCAGCAGCCCCGACCCGAGCTCCTACGAGCAGTACTTC. This chain uses TRBV5-1 with TRBJ2-7, with D uncertain. This CDR3 spans 14 amino acids. V was cut by 4 bases and J by 0 bases, with 11 bases left in between. Germline V gives CDR1 SGHRS, CDR2 YFSETQ.

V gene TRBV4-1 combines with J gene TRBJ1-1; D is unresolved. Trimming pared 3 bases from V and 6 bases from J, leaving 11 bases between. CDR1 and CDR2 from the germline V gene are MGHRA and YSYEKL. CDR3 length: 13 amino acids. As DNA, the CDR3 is TGCGCCAGCAGCCATCCAGCTTCGGCTGAAGCTTTCTTT. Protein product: CASSHPASAEAFF.

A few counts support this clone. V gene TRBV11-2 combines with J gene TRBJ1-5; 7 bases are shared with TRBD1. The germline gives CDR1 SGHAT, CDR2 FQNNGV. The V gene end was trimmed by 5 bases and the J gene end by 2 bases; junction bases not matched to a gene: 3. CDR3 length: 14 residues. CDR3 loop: CASSPGTGNQPQHF. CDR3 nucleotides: TGTGCCAGCAGCCCCGGGACAGGCAATCAGCCCCAGCATTTT.

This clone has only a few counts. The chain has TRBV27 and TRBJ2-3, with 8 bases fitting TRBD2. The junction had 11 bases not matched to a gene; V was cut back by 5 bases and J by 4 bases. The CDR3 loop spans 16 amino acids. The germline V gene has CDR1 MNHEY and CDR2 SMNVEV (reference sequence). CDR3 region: CASSPAGGAGSDTQYF. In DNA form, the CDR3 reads TGTGCCAGCAGTCCGGCCGGGGGGGCCGGATCAGATACGCAGTATTTT.

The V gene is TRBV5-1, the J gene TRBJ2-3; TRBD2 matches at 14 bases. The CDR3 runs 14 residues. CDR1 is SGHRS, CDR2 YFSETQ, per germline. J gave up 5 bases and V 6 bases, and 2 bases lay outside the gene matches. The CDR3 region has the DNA TGCGCCAGCAATGGACTAGCGGGAGGAGATACGCAGTATTTT. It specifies CASNGLAGGDTQYF.

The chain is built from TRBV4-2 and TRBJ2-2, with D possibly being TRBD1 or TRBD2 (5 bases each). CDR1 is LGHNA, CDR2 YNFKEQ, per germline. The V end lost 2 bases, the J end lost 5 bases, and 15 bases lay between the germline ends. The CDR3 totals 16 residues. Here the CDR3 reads CASSQPSRGSTGELFF. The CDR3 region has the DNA TGTGCCAGCAGCCAACCATCGAGGGGTTCGACCGGGGAGCTGTTTTTT.

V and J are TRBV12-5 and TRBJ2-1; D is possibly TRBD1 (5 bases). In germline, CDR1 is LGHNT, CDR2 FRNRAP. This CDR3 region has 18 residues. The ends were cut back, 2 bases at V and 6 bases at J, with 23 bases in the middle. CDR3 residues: CASGLSRTTGGFFNEQFF. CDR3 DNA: TGTGCTAGTGGTTTGTCCCGGACCACAGGCGGATTTTTCAATGAGCAGTTCTTC.

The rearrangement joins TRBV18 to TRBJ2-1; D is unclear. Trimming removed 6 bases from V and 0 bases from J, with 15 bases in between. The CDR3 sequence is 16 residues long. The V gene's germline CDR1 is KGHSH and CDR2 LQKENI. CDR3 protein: CASSLRTKSSYNEQFF. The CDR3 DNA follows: TGTGCCAGCTCTCTCCGGACGAAGAGCTCCTACAATGAGCAGTTCTTC. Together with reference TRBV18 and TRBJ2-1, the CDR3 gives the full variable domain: NAGVMQNPRHLVRRRGQEARLRCSPMKGHSHVYWYRQLPEEGLKFMVYLQKENIIDESGMPKERFSAEFPKEGPSILRIQQVVRGDSAAYFCASSLRTKSSYNEQFFGPGTRLTVL.

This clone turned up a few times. CDR3 protein: CASSLAGRPSSGNTIYF. As DNA, the CDR3 is TGTGCCAGCAGCTTGGCCGGCAGGCCGAGCTCTGGAAACACCATATATTTT. The chain uses TRBV5-5 and TRBJ1-3; D gene ambiguous. Looked up from germline, CDR1 is SGHKS and CDR2 is YYEKEE (reference sequence). V was trimmed by 0 bases and J by 0 bases, leaving 13 bases between them. This CDR3 has 17 residues. Based on the CDR3 plus reference TRBV5-5 and TRBJ1-3, the full variable domain is DAGVTQSPTHLIKTRGQQVTLRCSPISGHKSVSWYQQVLGQGPQFIFQYYEKEERGRGNFPDRFSARQFPNYSSELNVNALLLGDSALYLCASSLAGRPSSGNTIYFGEGSWLTVV.

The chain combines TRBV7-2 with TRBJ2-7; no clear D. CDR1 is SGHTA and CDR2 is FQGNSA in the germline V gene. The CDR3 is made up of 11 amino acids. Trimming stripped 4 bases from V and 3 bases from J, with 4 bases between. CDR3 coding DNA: TGTGCCAGCAGCTACAACTACGAGCAGTACTTC. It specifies CASSYNYEQYF.

The CDR3 reads CASFGLADTDTQYF. The DNA of the CDR3 is TGTGCCAGCTTTGGACTAGCGGACACAGATACGCAGTATTTT. V gene TRBV6-6 combines with J gene TRBJ2-3, with TRBD2 identical over 10 bases. J lost 2 bases, V lost 8 bases, and 4 bases had no gene match. The length of the CDR3 is 14 residues. The germline V gene has CDR1 MNHNY and CDR2 SVGAGI (reference sequence).

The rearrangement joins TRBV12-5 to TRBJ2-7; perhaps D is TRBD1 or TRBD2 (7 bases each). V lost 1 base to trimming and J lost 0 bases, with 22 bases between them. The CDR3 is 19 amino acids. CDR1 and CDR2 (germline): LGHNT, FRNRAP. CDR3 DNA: TGTGCTAGTGGTTTGGCGGCCTGGGGCCAGGGGGGGTCCTCCTACGAGCAGTACTTC. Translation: CASGLAAWGQGGSSYEQYF.

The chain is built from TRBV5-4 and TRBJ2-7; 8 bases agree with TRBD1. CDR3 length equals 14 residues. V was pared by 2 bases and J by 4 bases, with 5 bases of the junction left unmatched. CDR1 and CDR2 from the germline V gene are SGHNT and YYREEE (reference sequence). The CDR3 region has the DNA TGTGCCAGCAGCTTTAGGGACAGGTTATACGAGCAGTACTTC. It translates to CASSFRDRLYEQYF.

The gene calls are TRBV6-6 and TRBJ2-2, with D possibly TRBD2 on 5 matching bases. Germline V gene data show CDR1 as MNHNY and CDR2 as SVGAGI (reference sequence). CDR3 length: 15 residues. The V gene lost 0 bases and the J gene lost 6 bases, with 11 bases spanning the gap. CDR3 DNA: TGTGCCAGCAGTTACTCCAGGACTGGCGCCGGGGAGCTGTTTTTT. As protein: CASSYSRTGAGELFF.

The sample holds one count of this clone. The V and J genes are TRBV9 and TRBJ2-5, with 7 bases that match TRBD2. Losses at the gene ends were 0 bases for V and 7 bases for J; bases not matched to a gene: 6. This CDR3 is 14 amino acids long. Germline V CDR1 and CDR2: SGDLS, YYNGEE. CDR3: CASSVDTSEGTQYF. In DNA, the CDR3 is TGTGCCAGCAGCGTAGACACTAGCGAGGGGACCCAGTACTTC.

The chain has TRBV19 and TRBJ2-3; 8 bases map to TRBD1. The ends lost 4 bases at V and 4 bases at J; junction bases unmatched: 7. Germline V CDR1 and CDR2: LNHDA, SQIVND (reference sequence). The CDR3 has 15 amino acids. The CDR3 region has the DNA TGTGCCAGTAGTACCGGACAGGGTTATGCAGATACGCAGTATTTT. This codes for CASSTGQGYADTQYF.

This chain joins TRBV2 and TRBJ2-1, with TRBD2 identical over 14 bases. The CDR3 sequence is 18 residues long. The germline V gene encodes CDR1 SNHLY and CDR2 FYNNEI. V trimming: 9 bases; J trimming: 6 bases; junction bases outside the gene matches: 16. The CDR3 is CASSFPGTSGSVSNEQFF. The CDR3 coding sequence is TGTGCCAGTTCCTTTCCCGGGACTAGCGGGAGTGTCTCCAATGAGCAGTTCTTC.